The table lists the clone carrying this T cell receptor (beta chain) with a few counts. As yet, its antigen is unknown. MiXCR, applied by TCRdb to the RACE reads, yields one record per CDR3 protein. Of about 140,000 distinct CDR3 sequences listed, 10% to 15% were seen once; the top ten hold 1.3% to 1.5%. This sample is drawn from a study of human T cells and chemical hapten exposure. General study findings and limits: Alopecia in all donors means immunity may differ from healthy individuals. With regard to DPC sensitization, TCRs above 1 in 1000 frequency did not change.

The time point is: patch test 2, 6 weeks after DPC sensitization. Treatment described: therapeutic diphenylcyclopropenone sensitization with weekly scalp DPC. Blood was drawn before each patch test was applied. Each donor was an alopecia patient between 18 and 70 years of age who qualified for DPC. The receptor was isolated from a woman in her forties or fifties with alopecia areata. Some clones in this sample may be carry-over from other donors' samples. The specimen was whole blood, collected in connection with sensitization to the hapten diphenylcyclopropenone (DPC).

The CDR3 nucleotides are TGTGCCAGCAGCCCAAGACAGGGGTACGAGCAGTACTTC. Translating gives CASSPRQGYEQYF. The chain uses TRBV7-6 and TRBJ2-7, with 8 bases matching TRBD1. J gave up 4 bases and V 5 bases, and 4 bases lay outside the gene matches. CDR3 length: 13 residues. Germline V gene sequence: CDR1 SGHVS, CDR2 FNYEAQ. The entire variable domain, with the rest obtained from reference TRBV7-6 and TRBJ2-7, is as follows: GAGVSQSPRYKVTKRGQDVALRCDPISGHVSLYWYRQALGQGPEFLTYFNYEAQQDKSGLPNDRFSAERPEGSISTLTIQRTEQRDSAMYRCASSPRQGYEQYFGPGTRLTVT.